This note documents a single TCR beta chain sequence. Germline CDR1 and CDR2: MGHRA and YSYEKL. Trimming removed 4 bases from V and 1 base from J, with 20 bases in between. The length of the CDR3 is 18 residues. This entry belongs to a study of cytotoxic CD8 clonotypes in ibrutinib-treated CLL. Assay used: immunoSEQ multiplex PCR; TCRdb lists only in-frame clones, some missing. The sample includes 60,000 to 75,000 clones, less than 95% of them seen just once. The receptor's source is a human donor with chronic lymphocytic leukemia. The rearrangement uses TRBV4-1 and TRBJ2-1; TRBD2 is a possible D gene (6 bases). The input for sequencing was PBMCs, taken after 12 months of ibrutinib treatment. The CDR3 is CASSRFSLAGGSYNEQFF. The DNA for the CDR3 is TGCGCCAGCAGCCGATTCAGTCTAGCAGGAGGGTCCTACAATGAGCAGTTCTTC.